A single sample is the source of the 19 T cell receptor beta chains below, sequenced in a study of T cells in tuberculosis. Produced via immunoSEQ multiplex PCR; TCRdb's table is partial and in-frame only. The table has under 40,000 clones, over 90% seen once. Material for sequencing was PBMCs. Receptor source: a donor between 10 and 29 years old with latent tuberculosis or without tuberculosis infection.

V is TRBV4-3 and J is TRBJ2-1; D is perhaps TRBD1 (5 bases). This CDR3 spans 17 amino acids. The germline V and J ends were trimmed by 0 bases and 1 base, with 13 bases remaining between them. CDR1 is LGHNA and CDR2 is YSLEER in the germline V gene. The CDR3 DNA is TGCGCCAGCAGCCAAGAATCTTCGACAGATTCCTACAATGAGCAGTTCTTC. Its translation is CASSQESSTDSYNEQFF.

The chain employs TRBV4-1 and TRBJ2-7; D possibly corresponds to TRBD2 (6 bases). Germline V gene sequence: CDR1 MGHRA, CDR2 YSYEKL. This CDR3 comprises 15 residues. V was clipped by 0 bases and J by 2 bases, with 11 bases between them. CDR3 loop: CASSQESGGAYEQYF. The CDR3 DNA reads as TGCGCCAGCAGCCAAGAATCAGGAGGGGCCTACGAGCAGTACTTC.

The rearrangement uses TRBV7-2 and TRBJ1-1; tentatively, D is TRBD1 (6 bases). The CDR3 covers 15 residues. The germline V gene encodes CDR1 SGHTA and CDR2 FQGNSA. The V gene lost 5 bases and the J gene lost 0 bases, with 13 bases spanning the gap. CDR3 protein: CASSKGDSMNTEAFF. CDR3 sequence (DNA): TGTGCCAGCAGCAAGGGGGATAGCATGAACACTGAAGCTTTCTTT.

V usage is TRBV2 and J usage is TRBJ1-2; a possible D gene is TRBD1 (5 bases). The CDR3 sequence is 14 residues long. Trimming stripped 4 bases from V and 7 bases from J, with 16 bases between. Germline loops: CDR1 SNHLY, CDR2 FYNNEI. The CDR3 loop reads CASSVTGQGFGYTF. In nucleotides, the CDR3 is TGTGCCAGCAGTGTAACAGGCCAGGGTTTTGGCTACACCTTC. The entire variable domain, with the rest obtained from reference TRBV2 and TRBJ1-2, is as follows: EPEVTQTPSHQVTQMGQEVILRCVPISNHLYFYWYRQILGQKVEFLVSFYNNEISEKSEIFDDQFSVERPDGSNFTLKIRSTKLEDSAMYFCASSVTGQGFGYTFGSGTRLTVV.

This chain links TRBV13 with TRBJ2-2; 12 bases are a match to TRBD2. The CDR3 has 14 amino acids. V was clipped by 5 bases and J by 9 bases; unmatched bases: 4. The germline V gene has CDR1 PRHDT and CDR2 FYEKMQ (reference sequence). CDR3 loop: CASSGLAGIRELFF. CDR3 nucleotide sequence: TGTGCCAGCAGCGGACTAGCGGGGATTCGGGAGCTGTTTTTT.

The J gene is TRBJ1-2, the V gene TRBV19, with TRBD1 as a possible D gene (6 bases). CDR1 LNHDA and CDR2 SQIVND come from the germline V gene (reference sequence). The CDR3 is 14 amino acids. V was pared by 6 bases and J by 3 bases, with 14 bases between. CDR3: CASSLNRDHYGYTF. DNA of the CDR3: TGTGCCAGTAGCCTCAACAGGGATCACTATGGCTACACCTTC.

The chain carries TRBV30 and TRBJ1-2; 8 positions match TRBD1. This CDR3 is built from 11 residues. The V gene end was trimmed by 5 bases and the J gene end by 7 bases; junction bases not matched to a gene: 3. The germline gives CDR1 GTSNPN, CDR2 SVGIG (reference sequence). DNA for the CDR3: TGTGCCTGGGGAACAGGGGGTGGCTACACCTTC. Its protein is CAWGTGGGYTF.

The CDR3 bases are TGTGCCAGCAGTGAATTCGGAGGGCCGAACTATGGCTACACCTTC. Translated, it gives CASSEFGGPNYGYTF. The V and J genes are TRBV25-1 and TRBJ1-2, with D uncertain. V was clipped by 1 base and J by 2 bases, with 11 bases between them. The CDR3 is 15 residues long. Germline lookup yields CDR1 MGHDK and CDR2 SYGVNS.

The chain employs TRBV5-4 and TRBJ2-5, with 12 nucleotides matching TRBD1. Germline lookup yields CDR1 SGHNT and CDR2 YYREEE (reference sequence). The CDR3 consists of 16 residues. J gave up 3 bases and V 4 bases, and 7 bases lay outside the gene matches. The CDR3 nucleotides read TGTGCCAGCAGCCGACAAGGGACAGGGGGCAAAGAGACCCAGTACTTC. Protein product: CASSRQGTGGKETQYF.

V and J are TRBV9 and TRBJ2-7, with TRBD2 matching 12 bases. The CDR3 spans 17 residues. The trim removed 2 bases at V and 3 bases at J, leaving 9 bases unmatched. Germline V CDR1 and CDR2: SGDLS, YYNGEE. The CDR3 loop reads CASSVGLAGSALYEQYF. The CDR3 region has the DNA TGTGCCAGCAGCGTCGGACTAGCGGGGTCCGCGCTCTACGAGCAGTACTTC.

This chain links TRBV19 with TRBJ1-4, with a tentative D call TRBD1 (6 bases). CDR3 length: 17 residues. V dropped 7 bases and J dropped 4 bases, with 22 bases sitting between them. Germline CDR1 reads LNHDA; CDR2 reads SQIVND (reference sequence). The CDR3 is CASTQRGRGRRNEKLFF. The CDR3 nucleotides are TGTGCCAGTACTCAGAGGGGCAGGGGCCGCCGTAATGAAAAACTGTTTTTT.

The chain employs TRBV5-1 and TRBJ2-1; the match to TRBD2 covers 16 bases. The trim removed 0 bases at V and 5 bases at J, leaving 8 bases unmatched. Germline CDR1 is SGHRS and CDR2 is YFSETQ. This CDR3 contains 19 residues. CDR3 residues: CASSLVGTSGGAEDNEQFF. CDR3 nucleotides: TGCGCCAGCAGCTTGGTTGGGACTAGCGGGGGGGCCGAAGACAATGAGCAGTTCTTC.

This chain uses TRBV2 with TRBJ2-7; maybe TRBD2 (7 bases). The ends were cut back, 6 bases at V and 2 bases at J, with 20 bases in the middle. There are 16 residues in the CDR3. Germline CDR1 and CDR2: SNHLY and FYNNEI. This chain's CDR3 is CASRIGAGDRPYEQYF. CDR3 DNA: TGTGCCAGCAGGATCGGTGCGGGAGACAGGCCCTACGAGCAGTACTTC.

V gene TRBV4-1 combines with J gene TRBJ2-7; 7 nucleotides line up with TRBD2. The trim removed 0 bases at V and 3 bases at J, leaving 8 bases unmatched. The CDR3 totals 16 residues. Per the germline V gene, CDR1 is MGHRA and CDR2 is YSYEKL. This chain's CDR3 is CASSQDRQGGGYEQYF. Written as DNA, the CDR3 is TGCGCCAGCAGCCAAGATAGGCAGGGCGGGGGCTACGAGCAGTACTTC.

This chain joins TRBV2 and TRBJ2-7; D is possibly TRBD1 (6 bases). The CDR3 is 13 amino acids. Germline V lookup: CDR1 SNHLY, CDR2 FYNNEI. Between the trimmed V and J ends, which lost 7 bases and 6 bases, there was a span of 16 bases. CDR3 sequence reads: CASIPGPRGEQYF. CDR3 nucleotide sequence: TGTGCCAGCATACCTGGACCCAGGGGCGAGCAGTACTTC.

The V gene is TRBV7-3, the J gene TRBJ1-2; tentative D call: TRBD1 (5 bases). The CDR3 has 13 amino acids. Germline V gene lookup returns CDR1 SGHTA and CDR2 FQGTGA. V lost 5 bases and J lost 6, with 13 bases in between. CDR3 amino acids: CASSRGGGDGYTF. CDR3 sequence (DNA): TGTGCCAGCAGCCGCGGAGGAGGGGATGGCTACACCTTC.

The sample holds one count of this clone. The chain is built from TRBV4-1 and TRBJ2-5, with D possibly matching TRBD2 (5 bases). Germline CDR1 and CDR2: MGHRA and YSYEKL. Trimming shortened V by 0 bases and J by 1 base, and 9 bases separated the two germline ends. The CDR3 has 15 amino acids. The CDR3 bases are TGCGCCAGCAGCCAAGAGCGGGCACGCCAAGAGACCCAGTACTTC. As protein: CASSQERARQETQYF.

V usage is TRBV5-5 and J usage is TRBJ2-7; tentative D call: TRBD1 (6 bases). V shed 4 bases and J shed 7 bases, with 24 bases lying between them. The CDR3 is 16 residues long. CDR1 is SGHKS and CDR2 is YYEKEE in the germline V gene (reference sequence). CDR3 DNA: TGTGCCAGCAGCCGGAACGTTGCCTTAACAGGGAATGAGCAGTACTTC. Protein sequence: CASSRNVALTGNEQYF.

This chain links TRBV5-1 with TRBJ2-6; D possibly corresponds to TRBD1 (6 bases). V shed 4 bases and J shed 0 bases, with 20 bases lying between them. The germline V gene encodes CDR1 SGHRS and CDR2 YFSETQ. This CDR3 has 19 residues. CDR3 in DNA: TGCGCCAGCAGCCCCGAGGGGCCGGGACATCACTCTGGGGCCAACGTCCTGACTTTC. Translating it yields CASSPEGPGHHSGANVLTF. Drawing the rest from reference TRBV5-1 and TRBJ2-6, the complete variable domain is KAGVTQTPRYLIKTRGQQVTLSCSPISGHRSVSWYQQTPGQGLQFLFEYFSETQRNKGNFPGRFSGRQFSNSRSEMNVSTLELGDSALYLCASSPEGPGHHSGANVLTFGAGSRLTVL.